This TCR beta chain was recorded in a study of shared clonotypes between healthy human individuals. Deep-level running was used for the assay. Profiled with immunoSEQ multiplex PCR; TCRdb holds only in-frame clones, not every one. The table has 2 million to 2.5 million clones, about 90% seen once. Everyone who donated was a Caucasian adult who lived in Nashville, Tennessee. The CDR3 is 14 residues long. Germline CDR1 is SGDLS and CDR2 is YYNGEE. V was clipped by 3 bases and J by 3 bases; unmatched bases: 2. Remarks on this clone: What it recognizes is unknown. Other DNA sequences in the same sample also yield this CDR3.

Notes on the study in general: A generally larger estimated richness was seen in naive subsets than in memory subsets.

The source is a man younger than 30 in good health. Some clones in this sample may be carry-over from other donors' samples. Sequenced sample: naive CD4+ T cells from PBMCs. Subset reported: CD45RA+ positively selected. The chain carries TRBV9 and TRBJ1-4; 7 bases match TRBD1. This chain's CDR3 is CASSGQGANEKLFF. CDR3 nucleotides: TGTGCCAGCAGCGGACAGGGAGCTAATGAAAAACTGTTTTTT.